This entry describes one T cell receptor (beta chain). This entry comes from a study of blood T cell repertoires in COVID-19. How the authors handled the data: How many nucleated cells were present was estimated from reference gene primer amplification. Clones were read by immunoSEQ multiplex PCR, and TCRdb kept only the in-frame ones, dropping some. The V and J calls and clone size come from that table; D and trimming were worked out from the DNA. The sample contains more than 150,000 clones, about nine tenths of which appear only once. The source is a man aged 40-49 years with acute or convalescent COVID-19. Specimen: peripheral blood.

In DNA, the CDR3 is TGCGCCAGCAGTCAACGCCCACCGCGGACAGGGGACGCTAACTATGGCTACACCTTC. Its translation is CASSQRPPRTGDANYGYTF. This sequence joins TRBV23-1 and TRBJ1-2, with TRBD1 identical over 9 bases. TRBV23-1 is noted as an ORF with a role that remains uncertain. The CDR3 consists of 19 residues. J lost 0 bases, V lost 2 bases, and 13 bases had no gene match.